One and the same sample provided the 10 T cell receptor beta chains below, sequenced in a study of regulatory and conventional T cells in RAG deficiency. Only in-frame clones appear in the TCRdb table, and some are missing; sequencing was by immunoSEQ multiplex PCR. The data contain roughly 32,000 clones, 89% of them singletons. The data were also submitted as part of a second study, on regulatory T cells. That work adds: Amplification used 52 TRBV primers and 13 TRBJ primers.

Sample: CD8+ T cells sorted from blood. These receptors all come from a human donor in good health.

This clone was picked up one time. The chain carries TRBV9 and TRBJ2-1; D may correspond to TRBD1 or TRBD2 (5 bases each). The CDR3 has 14 amino acids. V lost 4 bases and J 10 bases, leaving 18 bases between the germline ends. Germline V CDR1 and CDR2: SGDLS, YYNGEE. CDR3 nucleotide sequence: TGTGCCAGCAGCACCCCAGGGACGCCGCGGGAGCAGTTCTTC. This sequence encodes CASSTPGTPREQFF.

The chain links TRBV27 to TRBJ2-1; the match to TRBD1 covers 7 bases. The germline gives CDR1 MNHEY, CDR2 SMNVEV (reference sequence). The CDR3 runs to 13 residues. V trimming: 5 bases; J trimming: 11 bases; junction bases outside the gene matches: 9. CDR3 bases: TGTGCCAGCAGTGTCATGACCAGGGGGAAGCAGTTCTTC. Protein product: CASSVMTRGKQFF.

This chain uses TRBV19 with TRBJ2-2, with D unclear. The CDR3 contains 12 residues. With 5 bases removed from V and 3 bases from J, the gap between germline ends came to 4 bases. From germline, CDR1 is LNHDA and CDR2 SQIVND (reference sequence). The CDR3 nucleotides are TGTGCCAGTAGTTTTCACACCGGGGAGCTGTTTTTT. This sequence encodes CASSFHTGELFF.

The rearrangement joins TRBV5-1 to TRBJ2-1; perhaps TRBD2 as D (5 bases). CDR3 length: 14 residues. The ends were cut back, 4 bases at V and 7 bases at J, with 15 bases in the middle. From germline, CDR1 is SGHRS and CDR2 YFSETQ. Here the CDR3 reads CASSTGLAPNEQFF. Written as DNA, the CDR3 is TGCGCCAGCAGCACCGGACTTGCTCCAAATGAGCAGTTCTTC.

The chain links TRBV6-4 to TRBJ1-1; the match to TRBD1 covers 7 bases. Germline-derived CDR1 and CDR2 are MRHNA and SNTAGT. CDR3 length: 14 residues. J lost 0 bases, V lost 6 bases, and 4 bases had no gene match. For the CDR3, the DNA is TGTGCCAGCAGAAAGGACAGGATGAACACTGAAGCTTTCTTT. Translation gives CASRKDRMNTEAFF.

This sequence joins TRBV5-1 and TRBJ1-2; TRBD1 might be the D (5 bases). The germline gives CDR1 SGHRS, CDR2 YFSETQ. Trimming took off 4 bases at V and 7 bases at J, with 17 bases between the two ends. This CDR3 has 14 residues. The CDR3 coding sequence is TGCGCCAGCAGCCTTTGGGACCAGGGTGGTGGCTACACCTTC. Protein product: CASSLWDQGGGYTF.

The V and J genes are TRBV7-9 and TRBJ2-7, with unresolved D. The V gene lost 3 bases and the J gene lost 2 bases, with 14 bases spanning the gap. The germline gives CDR1 SEHNR, CDR2 FQNEAQ (reference sequence). This CDR3 is built from 15 residues. The CDR3: CASSFFPDFTYEQYF. Written as DNA, the CDR3 is TGTGCCAGCAGCTTCTTCCCTGACTTCACCTACGAGCAGTACTTC.

The chain links TRBV11-2 to TRBJ2-3; D is undetermined. Trimming shortened V by 5 bases and J by 6 bases, and 15 bases separated the two germline ends. Germline CDR1 reads SGHAT; CDR2 reads FQNNGV. The CDR3 has 14 amino acids. For the CDR3, the DNA is TGTGCCAGCAGCCTTGTGGATAGCTTGGATACGCAGTATTTT. Translating gives CASSLVDSLDTQYF.

The rearrangement links TRBV6-4 to TRBJ2-1, with 12 bases fitting TRBD1. The germline CDR1 and CDR2 sequences are MRHNA and SNTAGT. The CDR3 has 16 residues. J lost 10 bases, V lost 2 bases, and 9 bases had no gene match. For the CDR3, the DNA is TGTGCCAGCAGTGACGCCCCGGGACAGGGGGCAAGGGAGCAGTTCTTC. Amino acid sequence: CASSDAPGQGAREQFF.

This chain joins TRBV30 and TRBJ1-1, with 9 positions matching TRBD1. V was clipped by 3 bases and J by 3 bases; unmatched bases: 2. CDR3 length: 13 residues. The germline V gene encodes CDR1 GTSNPN and CDR2 SVGIG (reference sequence). The CDR3 reads CAWSDRGDTEAFF. As DNA, the CDR3 is TGTGCCTGGAGCGACAGGGGGGACACTGAAGCTTTCTTT.